The 19 T cell receptor beta chains given below trace back to one sample, sequenced in a study of T cell changes during pregnancy in multiple sclerosis. TCRdb keeps only in-frame clones here, not all; method: immunoSEQ multiplex PCR. Of about 64,000 clones in the sample, 80% to 95% were seen once. This specimen was peripheral blood, taken in the second trimester of pregnancy. Receptor source: a female donor with multiple sclerosis, enrolled in a pregnancy study.

The chain joins TRBV6-4 to TRBJ2-1; 14 bases line up with TRBD2. Germline values: CDR1 MRHNA, CDR2 SNTAGT. This CDR3 is built from 16 residues. V was clipped by 2 bases and J by 8 bases; unmatched bases: 5. CDR3 in DNA: TGTGCCAGCAGTGACCAAGGGACTAGCGGGAGCCATGAGCAGTTCTTC. Its translation is CASSDQGTSGSHEQFF.

This clone was recorded a few times. The chain joins TRBV7-9 to TRBJ2-6; TRBD2 might be the D (5 bases). Germline V gives CDR1 SEHNR, CDR2 FQNEAQ (reference sequence). The CDR3 spans 16 residues. The V gene lost 1 base and the J gene lost 0 bases, with 7 bases spanning the gap. CDR3 DNA: TGTGCCAGCAGCTTAGACGGGATCTCTGGGGCCAACGTCCTGACTTTC. Translation gives CASSLDGISGANVLTF.

The chain combines TRBV12-5 with TRBJ2-1; TRBD1 matches 7 bases. J gave up 3 bases and V 1 base, and 12 bases lay outside the gene matches. This CDR3 spans 18 amino acids. Germline CDR1 reads LGHNT; CDR2 reads FRNRAP. CDR3 bases: TGTGCTAGTGGTTTGGGGGTTTTACAGGGGACGGGCTACAATGAGCAGTTCTTC. Translated: CASGLGVLQGTGYNEQFF.

This clone was seen once. This sequence joins TRBV5-1 and TRBJ2-5, with D perhaps TRBD2 (6 bases). There are 15 residues in the CDR3. Trimming took off 0 bases at V and 7 bases at J, with 16 bases between the two ends. Germline CDR1 SGHRS, CDR2 YFSETQ. CDR3 in DNA: TGCGCCAGCAGCTTGGCACCGGGAGAGGTGGGGACCCAGTACTTC. This codes for CASSLAPGEVGTQYF. Full variable domain (remainder filled in from reference TRBV5-1 and TRBJ2-5): KAGVTQTPRYLIKTRGQQVTLSCSPISGHRSVSWYQQTPGQGLQFLFEYFSETQRNKGNFPGRFSGRQFSNSRSEMNVSTLELGDSALYLCASSLAPGEVGTQYFGPGTRLLVL.

The V gene is TRBV2, the J gene TRBJ2-3; 10 nucleotides agree with TRBD2. CDR1 and CDR2 from the germline V gene are SNHLY and FYNNEI. The CDR3 totals 15 residues. The V segment lost 6 bases and the J segment 6 bases; nucleotides outside the gene matches: 9. Here the CDR3 reads CASRETGTSADTQYF. For the CDR3, the DNA is TGTGCCAGCAGAGAGACCGGGACTAGCGCCGATACGCAGTATTTT.

The V and J genes are TRBV29-1 and TRBJ2-7, with a tentative D call TRBD1 (6 bases). The V and J ends lost 0 bases and 2 bases respectively, with 14 bases between them. Germline V gene sequence: CDR1 SQVTM, CDR2 ANQGSEA. The CDR3 is 15 amino acids. The CDR3 DNA is TGCAGCGTTGAAGACGGTCGACAGGACCCCTACGAGCAGTACTTC. Protein sequence: CSVEDGRQDPYEQYF.

The chain has TRBV29-1 and TRBJ2-7; D gene unclear. V was clipped by 3 bases and J by 1 base, with 10 bases between them. The CDR3 is made up of 13 amino acids. Looked up from germline, CDR1 is SQVTM and CDR2 is ANQGSEA. CDR3 loop: CSVEVENSYEQYF. CDR3 coding DNA: TGCAGCGTTGAGGTGGAGAATTCCTACGAGCAGTACTTC.

The chain has TRBV30 and TRBJ2-3; 9 nucleotides match TRBD2. This CDR3 is built from 17 residues. V lost 3 bases, J lost 6 bases, and 16 bases stayed unmatched. Germline CDR1 and CDR2: GTSNPN and SVGIG (reference sequence). The CDR3 spells CAWRGAFSGSLFDTQYF. The CDR3 nucleotides are TGTGCCTGGAGAGGGGCCTTTAGCGGGAGTTTATTTGATACGCAGTATTTT.

The rearrangement uses TRBV6-6 and TRBJ2-7; D gene ambiguous. Per germline, CDR1 MNHNY and CDR2 SVGAGI (reference sequence). CDR3 size: 14 residues. The V end lost 0 bases, the J end lost 0 bases, and 6 bases lay between the germline ends. The CDR3 coding sequence is TGTGCCAGCAGTTACTCTACTGCCTCCTACGAGCAGTACTTC. This gives the protein CASSYSTASYEQYF.

The chain combines TRBV25-1 with TRBJ2-4, with 7 bases matching TRBD2. The CDR3 consists of 13 residues. The J segment lost 9 bases and the V segment lost 7 bases, leaving 9 bases of the junction unmatched. Germline V gene lookup returns CDR1 MGHDK and CDR2 SYGVNS. The CDR3 nucleotides read TGTGCCAGCATCCCTTGGGAGGGTGGCATTCAGTACTTC. Translating it yields CASIPWEGGIQYF.

In this sample, this clone turned up a few times. The chain has TRBV7-9 and TRBJ2-6, with a tentative D call TRBD1 (7 bases). Between the trimmed V and J ends, which lost 1 base and 3 bases, there was a span of 19 bases. The CDR3 is made up of 19 amino acids. Germline V gives CDR1 SEHNR, CDR2 FQNEAQ (reference sequence). The CDR3 DNA follows: TGTGCCAGCAGCTTAGACAGGGGCCCACCGCGGGGTGGGGCCAACGTCCTGACTTTC. Translated: CASSLDRGPPRGGANVLTF.

V usage is TRBV4-3 and J usage is TRBJ2-7; TRBD2 aligns across 10 bases. The CDR3 is 17 amino acids. Germline CDR1 LGHNA, CDR2 YSLEER. Unmatched junction bases numbered 8, after V lost 1 base and J lost 2 bases. DNA of the CDR3: TGCGCCAGCAGCCAAGCGCCAGGACTAGCGGTACCCTACGAGCAGTACTTC. It encodes CASSQAPGLAVPYEQYF.

The genes are TRBV4-1 and TRBJ1-5; TRBD1 aligns across 9 bases. Looked up from germline, CDR1 is MGHRA and CDR2 is YSYEKL. There are 14 residues in the CDR3. V shed 3 bases and J 7 bases; nucleotides not matched to a gene: 4. DNA of the CDR3: TGCGCCAGCAGCCACCCACAGGGGGCCCAGCCCCAGCATTTT. Translating gives CASSHPQGAQPQHF.

The V call is TRBV7-2, the J call TRBJ2-7, with D possibly being TRBD2 (5 bases). CDR1 and CDR2 from the germline V gene are SGHTA and FQGNSA. This CDR3 has 18 amino acids. The V and J ends lost 1 base and 2 bases respectively, with 21 bases between them. CDR3 sequence reads: CASSLVGGSWGAAYEQYF. CDR3 nucleotides: TGTGCCAGCAGCTTAGTCGGAGGTTCTTGGGGTGCGGCCTACGAGCAGTACTTC.

V and J are TRBV4-2 and TRBJ1-1; D is uncertain. Germline lookup yields CDR1 LGHNA and CDR2 YNFKEQ. This CDR3 is 13 amino acids long. Trimming pared 1 base from V and 7 bases from J, leaving 10 bases between. The CDR3 is CASSQVITGEAFF. The CDR3 DNA is TGTGCCAGCAGCCAAGTTATTACGGGTGAAGCTTTCTTT.

V is TRBV2 and J is TRBJ2-7; maybe TRBD1 (6 bases). The V end lost 2 bases, the J end lost 6 bases, and 11 bases lay between the germline ends. Germline V gives CDR1 SNHLY, CDR2 FYNNEI. The CDR3 sequence is 13 residues long. The CDR3 bases are TGTGCCAGCAGTGAATCAGGGGTTGGCGAGCAGTACTTC. This gives the protein CASSESGVGEQYF.

This chain joins TRBV18 and TRBJ1-1, with 10 bases lining up with TRBD1. The CDR3 is made up of 13 amino acids. CDR1 is KGHSH and CDR2 is LQKENI in the germline V gene. The ends lost 3 bases at V and 8 bases at J; junction bases unmatched: 3. CDR3 residues: CASSPPDRGEAFF. The CDR3 region has the DNA TGTGCCAGCTCACCCCCGGACAGGGGGGAAGCTTTCTTT. Variable domain in full (rest from reference TRBV18 and TRBJ1-1): NAGVMQNPRHLVRRRGQEARLRCSPMKGHSHVYWYRQLPEEGLKFMVYLQKENIIDESGMPKERFSAEFPKEGPSILRIQQVVRGDSAAYFCASSPPDRGEAFFGQGTRLTVV.

The genes are TRBV6-1 and TRBJ2-3; 9 bases are a match to TRBD1. V dropped 8 bases and J dropped 3; count of bases not matched to a gene: 9. The CDR3 has 15 amino acids. Germline V gene lookup returns CDR1 MNHNS and CDR2 SASEGT. Written as DNA, the CDR3 is TGTGCCAGCGCAAGGGGGACAGGGACGACAGATACGCAGTATTTT. Translating gives CASARGTGTTDTQYF.

The chain employs TRBV4-2 and TRBJ1-3; D gene ambiguous. The germline V gene encodes CDR1 LGHNA and CDR2 YNFKEQ. V was trimmed by 1 base and J by 0 bases, leaving 7 bases between them. This CDR3 comprises 15 residues. The CDR3 coding sequence is TGTGCCAGCAGCCAAGTCGGGATCTCTGGAAACACCATATATTTT. It specifies CASSQVGISGNTIYF.